This TCR beta chain was observed in a study of cytomegalovirus exposure and HLA in healthy donors. The CDR3 loop spans 14 amino acids. Trimming took 0 bases from V and 4 from J, leaving 7 bases between them. In germline, CDR1 is PRHDT, CDR2 FYEKMQ (reference sequence). Primers: 60 Vbeta forward and 13 Jbeta reverse. The assay was immunoSEQ multiplex PCR, and TCRdb's table has in-frame clones only and misses some. The data hold some 63,000 clones, with 75% to 85% observed a single time. Samples came from healthy bone marrow donors. The origin of this receptor is a woman aged 40 to 50 in good health and CMV-seronegative. The sample comprised PBMCs. The chain recombines TRBV13 with TRBJ2-1; possible D gene TRBD2, 5 bases. The CDR3 sequence: CASSLGLGYNEQFF. CDR3 nucleotides: TGTGCCAGCAGCTTAGGACTAGGGTACAATGAGCAGTTCTTC.